This T cell receptor beta chain comes out of a study of identical twins. General study results and limits: Within monozygotic twins, out-of-frame TCR alpha sharing was underestimated by the models. Reduced insertions were recorded for abundant cord blood beta clonotypes, with no such pattern in memory repertoires.

A universal primer binding site was introduced by template switching. The final cDNA contained unique molecular identifiers. TCRdb re-called the 5' RACE reads with MiXCR, one entry per CDR3 protein. The sample shows roughly 630,000 distinct CDR3 sequences, about 7.6% of them seen only once. Details on this clonotype: Its specificity is not known.

Germline-derived CDR1 and CDR2 are SGHRS and YFSETQ. V was pared by 8 bases and J by 3 bases, with 15 bases between. There are 15 residues in the CDR3. These same data were also listed under a study on yellow fever vaccine responses in identical twins. That source notes: In identical twins, vaccine T cell responses appeared partly shared and partly individual.

Material for sequencing was PBMCs. This chain joins TRBV5-1 and TRBJ2-6; the D is unclear. The origin of this receptor is a woman aged 18-29 years in good health. This CDR3 reads CASKPAAGGANVLTF. The CDR3 DNA sequence: TGCGCCAGTAAACCCGCGGCTGGTGGGGCCAACGTCCTGACTTTC.